These T cell receptor beta chains were read from a single sample in a study of monozygotic twins with inflammatory bowel disease. TCRdb reanalyzed the 5' RACE reads, giving one entry per CDR3 protein sequence and no DNA. This sample contains fewer than 150,000 distinct CDR3 sequences. Sequencing was carried out using blood. These receptor sequences come from a human donor with ulcerative colitis or Crohn's disease, or a healthy co-twin of an affected twin (not recorded which). CDR3s include the opening cysteine and the closing phenylalanine or tryptophan. The order of the fields is V gene, J gene, CDR3 protein.

TRBV20-1	TRBJ2-2	CSAIYPGGASTGELFF
TRBV7-2	TRBJ2-1	CASSLGRDSINEQFF
TRBV5-1	TRBJ2-7	CASSRARGEQYF
TRBV9	TRBJ1-1	CASSPQDWTADEAFF
TRBV7-2	TRBJ2-7	CASSLVQDRAYF
TRBV20-1	TRBJ1-6	CSARDGTGLNNSPLHF
TRBV29-1	TRBJ1-5	CSARDSGNQPQHF
TRBV5-6	TRBJ2-2	CASSLVGGREGSTGELFF
TRBV6-2/TRBV6-3	TRBJ2-5	CASSRPAQETQYF
TRBV27	TRBJ2-3	CASSHLRQGLSDTQYF
TRBV20-1	TRBJ1-6	CSARAGGDNSPLHF
TRBV20-1	TRBJ1-6	CSAHGQGEGNSPLHF
TRBV6-1	TRBJ1-2	CASSEPLDWDSPNYGYTF
TRBV7-2	TRBJ1-6	CASSFSSGLSYNSPLHF
TRBV6-1	TRBJ2-2	CASRGRGVAGELFF
TRBV15	TRBJ2-1	CATSRDSGQFF
TRBV5-1	TRBJ2-3	CASSLALSGGGPDTQYF
TRBV30	TRBJ1-1	CAWSVSRSGFF
TRBV4-2	TRBJ2-5	CASSQGGGRETQYF
TRBV4-1	TRBJ1-1	CASSAVTIRGTEAFF
TRBV20-1	TRBJ2-7	CSAPRGSFYEQYF
TRBV5-6	TRBJ1-6	CASSLDTTNNSPLHF
TRBV12-3/TRBV12-4	TRBJ2-5	CASRGRGGNQETQYF
TRBV18	TRBJ2-7	CASSPRTGANYEQYF
TRBV5-1	TRBJ2-3	CASSLGTTSTDTQYF
TRBV4-2	TRBJ1-5	CASSQVGQSNQPQHF
TRBV7-2	TRBJ2-3	CASSFRGGGTDTQYF
TRBV7-3	TRBJ1-1	CASSLSGRMNTEAFF
TRBV6-5	TRBJ1-5	CASSYSARGRRQPQHF